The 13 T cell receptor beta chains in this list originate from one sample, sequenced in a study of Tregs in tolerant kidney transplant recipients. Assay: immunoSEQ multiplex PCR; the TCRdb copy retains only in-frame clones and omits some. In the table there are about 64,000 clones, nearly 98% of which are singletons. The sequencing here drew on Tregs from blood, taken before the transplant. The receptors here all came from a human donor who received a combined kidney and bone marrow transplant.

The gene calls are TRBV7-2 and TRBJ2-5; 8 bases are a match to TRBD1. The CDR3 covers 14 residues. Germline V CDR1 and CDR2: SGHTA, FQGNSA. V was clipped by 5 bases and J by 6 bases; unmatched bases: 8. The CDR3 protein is CASSPQGQGQTQYF. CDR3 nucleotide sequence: TGTGCCAGCAGCCCCCAAGGACAGGGCCAGACCCAGTACTTC.

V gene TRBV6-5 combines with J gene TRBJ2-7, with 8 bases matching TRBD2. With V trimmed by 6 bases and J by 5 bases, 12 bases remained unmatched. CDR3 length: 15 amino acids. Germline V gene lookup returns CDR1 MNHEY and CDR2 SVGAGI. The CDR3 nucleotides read TGTGCCAGCAGCCCCTCCCGGACTAGCAAAAACGAGCAGTACTTC. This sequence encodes CASSPSRTSKNEQYF.

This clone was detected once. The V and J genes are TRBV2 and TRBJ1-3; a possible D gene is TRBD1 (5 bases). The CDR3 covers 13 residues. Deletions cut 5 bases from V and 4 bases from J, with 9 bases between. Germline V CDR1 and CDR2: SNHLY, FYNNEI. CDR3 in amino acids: CASSSRVGNTIYF. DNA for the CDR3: TGTGCCAGCAGTAGCAGGGTCGGAAACACCATATATTTT.

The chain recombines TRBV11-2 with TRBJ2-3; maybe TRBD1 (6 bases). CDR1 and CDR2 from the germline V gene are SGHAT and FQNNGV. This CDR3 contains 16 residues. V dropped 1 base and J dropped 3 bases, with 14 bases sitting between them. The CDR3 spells CASSLVGGERTDTQYF. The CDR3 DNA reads TGTGCCAGCAGCTTAGTAGGGGGAGAGAGGACAGATACGCAGTATTTT. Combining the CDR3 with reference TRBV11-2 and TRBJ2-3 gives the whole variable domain EAGVAQSPRYKIIEKRQSVAFWCNPISGHATLYWYQQILGQGPKLLIQFQNNGVVDDSQLPKDRFSAERLKGVDSTLKIQPAKLEDSAVYLCASSLVGGERTDTQYFGPGTRLTVL.

This chain's CDR3 is CASSPRTSGGGEQFF. DNA of the CDR3: TGTGCCAGCAGCCCCCGGACTAGCGGGGGGGGTGAGCAGTTCTTC. This sequence joins TRBV7-7 and TRBJ2-1; 15 bases are shared with TRBD2. CDR1 SSHAT and CDR2 FNYEAQ come from the germline V gene (reference sequence). CDR3 size: 15 residues. The V gene end was trimmed by 5 bases and the J gene end by 9 bases; junction bases not matched to a gene: 5.

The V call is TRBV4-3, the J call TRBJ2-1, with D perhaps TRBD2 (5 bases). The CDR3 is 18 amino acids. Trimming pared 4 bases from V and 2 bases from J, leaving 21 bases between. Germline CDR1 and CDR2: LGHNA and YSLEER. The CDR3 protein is CASSPSLARVETYNEQFF. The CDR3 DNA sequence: TGCGCCAGCAGCCCCTCTTTGGCGAGGGTAGAAACCTACAATGAGCAGTTCTTC.

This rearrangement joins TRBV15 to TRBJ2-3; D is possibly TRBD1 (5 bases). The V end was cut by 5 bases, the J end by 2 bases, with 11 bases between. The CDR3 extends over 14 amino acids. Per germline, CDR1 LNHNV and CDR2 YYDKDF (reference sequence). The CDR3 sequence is CATSSDIPTDTQYF. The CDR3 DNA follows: TGTGCCACCAGCTCGGACATCCCCACAGATACGCAGTATTTT.

CDR3 nucleotides: TGCGCCAGCAGCCAAGTACCGGGACAGGGGGGGAAAAAGGCTTTCTTT. This sequence encodes CASSQVPGQGGKKAFF. This chain uses TRBV4-3 with TRBJ1-1; TRBD1 agrees at 11 bases. The CDR3 has 16 residues. Germline lookup yields CDR1 LGHNA and CDR2 YSLEER. V lost 1 base to trimming and J lost 11 bases; unmatched junction nucleotides: 12.

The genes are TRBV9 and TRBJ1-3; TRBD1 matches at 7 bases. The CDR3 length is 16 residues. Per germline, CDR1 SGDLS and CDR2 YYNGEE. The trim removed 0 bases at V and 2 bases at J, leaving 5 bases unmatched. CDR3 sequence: CASSVGAGGTGNTIYF. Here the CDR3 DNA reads TGTGCCAGCAGCGTAGGGGCAGGGGGGACTGGAAACACCATATATTTT.

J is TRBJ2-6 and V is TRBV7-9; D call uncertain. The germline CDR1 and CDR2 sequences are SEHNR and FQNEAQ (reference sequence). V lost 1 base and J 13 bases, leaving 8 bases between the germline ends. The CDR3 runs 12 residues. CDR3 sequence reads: CASSLGGGVLTF. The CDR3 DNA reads TGTGCCAGCAGCTTAGGCGGTGGAGTCCTGACTTTC.

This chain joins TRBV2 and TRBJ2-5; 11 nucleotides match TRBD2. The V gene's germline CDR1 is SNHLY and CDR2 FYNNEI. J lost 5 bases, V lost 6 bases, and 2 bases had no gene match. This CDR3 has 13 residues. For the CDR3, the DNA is TGTGCCAGCAGGACTAGCGGGAAGGAGACCCAGTACTTC. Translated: CASRTSGKETQYF.

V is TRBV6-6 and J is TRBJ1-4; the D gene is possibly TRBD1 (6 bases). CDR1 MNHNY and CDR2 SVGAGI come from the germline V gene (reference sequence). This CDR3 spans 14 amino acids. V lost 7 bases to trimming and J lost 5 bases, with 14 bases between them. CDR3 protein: CASKPGHGNEKLFF. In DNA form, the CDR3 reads TGTGCCAGCAAACCGGGACATGGAAATGAAAAACTGTTTTTT.

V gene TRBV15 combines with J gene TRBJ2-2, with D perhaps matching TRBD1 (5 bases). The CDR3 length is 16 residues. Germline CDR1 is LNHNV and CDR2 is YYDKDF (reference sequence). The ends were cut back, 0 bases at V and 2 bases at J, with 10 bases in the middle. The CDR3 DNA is TGTGCCACCAGCAGAGAGGGGCAGAGAAACACCGGGGAGCTGTTTTTT. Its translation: CATSREGQRNTGELFF.